One and the same sample provided the 6 T cell receptor beta chains below, sequenced in a study of naive and memory T cell subsets. Regarding the study as a whole: Possibly reflecting memory cells re-expressing CD45RA, a few larger clonotypes occurred in naive repertoires, especially CD8.

No cognate antigen is known for these TCRs. Two oligonucleotides, mixed equimolar, formed the beta constant-region primer covering TRBC1 and TRBC2. Four rounds of PCR amplified the ligated cDNA using nested alpha and beta constant-region primers plus SP2. TCRdb used MiXCR to reprocess the UMI-ligation and nested PCR reads, holding one entry per CDR3 protein. The sample comprises 150,000 or so distinct CDR3 sequences, under 25% of which are singletons, and 0.09% to 0.13% rests with the top ten. Material: naive CD4+ T cells from blood. These receptors came from a human donor in good health.

The chain joins TRBV4-2 to TRBJ1-5, with no clear D. CDR1 and CDR2 from the germline V gene are LGHNA and YNFKEQ. Trimming took off 0 bases at V and 2 bases at J, with 8 bases between the two ends. CDR3 length equals 15 residues. The CDR3 DNA sequence: TGTGCCAGCAGCCAAGAGTGGGGAGGCAATCAGCCCCAGCATTTT. Translating gives CASSQEWGGNQPQHF.

V is TRBV15 and J is TRBJ2-7; a weak D match, TRBD2 (6 bases). CDR1 and CDR2 (germline): LNHNV, YYDKDF (reference sequence). Trimming pared 0 bases from V and 0 bases from J, leaving 12 bases between. The CDR3 runs to 16 residues. CDR3 nucleotides: TGTGCCACCAGCAGAGATCGGCCGGACTACTCCTACGAGCAGTACTTC. Translated: CATSRDRPDYSYEQYF.

V is TRBV18 and J is TRBJ2-3; no clear D. Germline loops: CDR1 KGHSH, CDR2 LQKENI. The CDR3 extends over 14 amino acids. V was shortened by 4 bases and J by 1 base, with 9 bases between the two germline ends. Here the CDR3 reads CASSHSKGTDTQYF. CDR3 in DNA: TGTGCCAGCTCACACAGTAAAGGCACAGATACGCAGTATTTT.

Many counts were recorded for this clonotype. The V gene is TRBV7-2, the J gene TRBJ2-5, with 9 bases lining up with TRBD1. The V gene's germline CDR1 is SGHTA and CDR2 FQGNSA. The CDR3 spans 14 residues. The J segment lost 2 bases and the V segment lost 5 bases, leaving 3 bases of the junction unmatched. CDR3 protein: CASSLDRGQETQYF. The CDR3 DNA follows: TGTGCCAGCAGCCTCGACAGGGGGCAAGAGACCCAGTACTTC.

The genes are TRBV5-1 and TRBJ2-7, with D perhaps TRBD2 (6 bases). Trimming took 1 base from V and 1 from J, leaving 15 bases between them. CDR3 length equals 16 residues. CDR1 SGHRS and CDR2 YFSETQ come from the germline V gene. CDR3 sequence reads: CASSLLAGGLSYEQYF. The CDR3 region has the DNA TGCGCCAGCAGCTTGTTGGCTGGGGGACTGTCCTACGAGCAGTACTTC.

The chain couples TRBV7-9 to TRBJ1-3; 7 bases are shared with TRBD1. The CDR3 consists of 14 residues. J gave up 0 bases and V 6 bases, and 2 bases lay outside the gene matches. In germline, CDR1 is SEHNR, CDR2 FQNEAQ (reference sequence). The CDR3 DNA follows: TGTGCCAGCAGAAGGGACAGCTCTGGAAACACCATATATTTT. Its translation is CASRRDSSGNTIYF.